This T cell receptor (beta chain) was captured by sequencing in a study of regulatory T cells in long-lasting Graves disease. Study results and caveats: TRBV28 was favored in persistent disease, as were TRBJ1-2 and TRBJ2-5. New patients shared 800 to 1,000 public clonotypes, and persistent patients shared more, with 2,741.

Germline V CDR1 and CDR2: SNHLY, FYNNEI. CDR3 length: 15 residues. Germline trimming cut 6 bases from V and 4 bases from J; bases unmatched to any gene: 7. Time point in this sample: newly diagnosed GD, antithyroid drugs for less than 3 months. Making the TCR library involved RNA that had been extracted from PBMCs. Only a few counts were recorded for this clonotype. What it recognizes is unknown. Through Arm-PCR of CDR3 regions and iRepertoire HTBI primers, TCR beta libraries were built. TCRdb itself ran the multiplex PCR reads through MiXCR, one entry per CDR3 protein. The sample lists hundreds of thousands of distinct CDR3 sequences; roughly 15% were seen once. These data also formed part of another study, on T cells in Graves' hyperthyroidism and ophthalmopathy. That work adds: The hyperthyroidism patients had all been newly diagnosed, and their disease duration was under 2 months. Their ages ranged from 18 to 65 years. An initial round of RT-PCR targeting the TCR CDR3 relied on the HTBI primer set.

The sample in question was peripheral blood mononuclear cells (PBMCs), obtained at new diagnosis, from a patient treated with antithyroid drugs. The chain recombines TRBV2 with TRBJ2-1; 9 bases line up with TRBD1. This TCR came from a woman aged 25 to 39 with Graves disease. The CDR3 DNA reads TGTGCCAGCAGCCCCTCCGGGACAGGGTACAATGAGCAGTTCTTC. Protein product: CASSPSGTGYNEQFF.